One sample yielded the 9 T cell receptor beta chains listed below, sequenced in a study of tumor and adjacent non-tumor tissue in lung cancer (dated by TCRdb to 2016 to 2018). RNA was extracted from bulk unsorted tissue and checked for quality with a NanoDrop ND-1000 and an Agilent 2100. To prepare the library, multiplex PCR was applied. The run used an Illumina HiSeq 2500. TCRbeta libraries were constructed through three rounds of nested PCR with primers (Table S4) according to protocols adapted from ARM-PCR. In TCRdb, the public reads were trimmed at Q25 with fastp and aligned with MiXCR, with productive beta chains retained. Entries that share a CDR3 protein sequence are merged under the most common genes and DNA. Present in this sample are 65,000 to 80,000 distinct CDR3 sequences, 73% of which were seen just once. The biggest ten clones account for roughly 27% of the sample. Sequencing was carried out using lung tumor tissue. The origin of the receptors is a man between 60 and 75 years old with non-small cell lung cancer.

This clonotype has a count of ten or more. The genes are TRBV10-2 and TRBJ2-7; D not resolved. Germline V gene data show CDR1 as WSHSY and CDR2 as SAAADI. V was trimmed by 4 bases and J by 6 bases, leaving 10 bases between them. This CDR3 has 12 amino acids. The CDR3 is CASSAVALEQYF. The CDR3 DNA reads TGCGCCAGCAGTGCAGTTGCGCTCGAGCAGTACTTC.

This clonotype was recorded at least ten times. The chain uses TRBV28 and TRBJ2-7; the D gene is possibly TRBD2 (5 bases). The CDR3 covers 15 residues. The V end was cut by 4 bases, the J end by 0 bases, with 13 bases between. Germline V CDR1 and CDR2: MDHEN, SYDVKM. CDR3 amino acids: CASSSPAGRSYEQYF. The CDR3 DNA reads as TGTGCCAGCAGTTCCCCCGCGGGTCGCTCCTACGAGCAGTACTTC.

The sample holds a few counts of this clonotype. The CDR3 reads CASSPFSGTGGCGYTF. The DNA for the CDR3 is TGTGCCAGCAGCCCATTCTCCGGGACAGGGGGCTGTGGCTACACCTTC. The V and J genes are TRBV11-1 and TRBJ1-2; 12 bases are shared with TRBD1. CDR3 length: 16 amino acids. CDR1 and CDR2 from the germline V gene are SGHAT and FQDESV (reference sequence). V was clipped by 5 bases and J by 7 bases; unmatched bases: 11.

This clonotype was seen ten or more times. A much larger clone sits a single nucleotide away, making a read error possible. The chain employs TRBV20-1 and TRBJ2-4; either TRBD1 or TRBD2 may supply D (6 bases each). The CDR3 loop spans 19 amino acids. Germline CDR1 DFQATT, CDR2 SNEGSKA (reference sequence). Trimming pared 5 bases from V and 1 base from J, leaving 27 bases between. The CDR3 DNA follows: TGCAGTGCTGGCGGAGTGGCTAGCTTCCAAGGGGGGGCCAAAAACATTCAGTACTTC. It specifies CSAGGVASFQGGAKNIQYF.

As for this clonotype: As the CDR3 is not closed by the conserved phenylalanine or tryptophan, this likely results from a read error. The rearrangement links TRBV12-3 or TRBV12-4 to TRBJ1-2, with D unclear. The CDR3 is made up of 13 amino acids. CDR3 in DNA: TGTACCAGCAGTTTTGGGAACGGCTATGGCTACACCATC. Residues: CTSSFGNGYGYTI.

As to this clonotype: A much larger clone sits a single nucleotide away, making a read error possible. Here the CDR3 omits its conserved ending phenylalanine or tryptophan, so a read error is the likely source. The CDR3 DNA sequence: TGTGCCAGCAGCGTCCCGGGGTCCCAGAGCCAGCCCCAGCATTAT. Translation gives CASSVPGSQSQPQHY. The rearrangement joins TRBV28 to TRBJ1-5; D unclear. In germline, CDR1 is MDHEN, CDR2 SYDVKM. The ends were cut back, 6 bases at V and 7 bases at J, with 19 bases in the middle. This CDR3 is built from 15 residues.

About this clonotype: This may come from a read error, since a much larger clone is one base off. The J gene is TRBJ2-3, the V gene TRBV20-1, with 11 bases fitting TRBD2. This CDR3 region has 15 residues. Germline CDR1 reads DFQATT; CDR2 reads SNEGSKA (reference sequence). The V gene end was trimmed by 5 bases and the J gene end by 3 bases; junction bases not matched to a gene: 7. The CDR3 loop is CSARTSGLRTDTQYF. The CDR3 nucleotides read TGCAGTGCTCGGACTAGCGGGCTCAGAACAGATACGCAGTATTTT.

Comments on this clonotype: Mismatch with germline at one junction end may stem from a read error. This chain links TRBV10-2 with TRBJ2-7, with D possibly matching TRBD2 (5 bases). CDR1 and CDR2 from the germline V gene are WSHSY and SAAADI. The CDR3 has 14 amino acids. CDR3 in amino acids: CANSELPGCYEQYF. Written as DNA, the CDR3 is TGCGCCAACAGTGAGTTGCCGGGATGTTACGAGCAGTACTTC.

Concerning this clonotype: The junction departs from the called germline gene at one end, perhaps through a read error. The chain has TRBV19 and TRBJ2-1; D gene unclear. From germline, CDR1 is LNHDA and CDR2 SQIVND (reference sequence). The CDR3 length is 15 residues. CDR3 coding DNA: TGTGCCAATAGTATATCCCTGAGCTCCTACAATGAGCAGTTCTTC. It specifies CANSISLSSYNEQFF.